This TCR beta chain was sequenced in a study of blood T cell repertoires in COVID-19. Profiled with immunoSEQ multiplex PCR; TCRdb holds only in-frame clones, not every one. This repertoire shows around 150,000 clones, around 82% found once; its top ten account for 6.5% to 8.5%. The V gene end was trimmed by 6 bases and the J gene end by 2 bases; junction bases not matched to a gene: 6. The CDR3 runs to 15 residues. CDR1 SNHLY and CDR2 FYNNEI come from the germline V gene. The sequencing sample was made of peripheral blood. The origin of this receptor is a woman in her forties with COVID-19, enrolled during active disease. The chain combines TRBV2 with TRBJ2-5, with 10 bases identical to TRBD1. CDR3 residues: CASRRDRGQQETQYF. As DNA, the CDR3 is TGTGCCAGCAGAAGAGACAGGGGGCAACAAGAGACCCAGTACTTC.